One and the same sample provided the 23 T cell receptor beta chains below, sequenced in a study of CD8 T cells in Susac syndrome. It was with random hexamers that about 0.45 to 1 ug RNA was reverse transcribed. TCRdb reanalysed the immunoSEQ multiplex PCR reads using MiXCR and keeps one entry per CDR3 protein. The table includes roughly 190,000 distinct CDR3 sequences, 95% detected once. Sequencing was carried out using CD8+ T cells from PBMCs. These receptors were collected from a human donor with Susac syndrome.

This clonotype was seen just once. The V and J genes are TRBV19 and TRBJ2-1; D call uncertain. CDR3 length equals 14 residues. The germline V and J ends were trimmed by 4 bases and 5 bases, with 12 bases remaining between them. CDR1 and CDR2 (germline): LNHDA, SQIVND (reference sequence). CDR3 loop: CASSTAHYNNEQFF. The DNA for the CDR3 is TGTGCCAGTAGTACAGCACACTACAACAATGAGCAGTTCTTC.

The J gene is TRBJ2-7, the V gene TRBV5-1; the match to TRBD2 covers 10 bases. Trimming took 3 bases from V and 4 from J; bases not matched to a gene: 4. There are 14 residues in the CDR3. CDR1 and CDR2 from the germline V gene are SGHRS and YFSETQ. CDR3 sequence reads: CASSSSGSDYEQYF. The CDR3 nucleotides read TGCGCCAGCAGCTCTAGCGGGAGCGATTACGAGCAGTACTTC.

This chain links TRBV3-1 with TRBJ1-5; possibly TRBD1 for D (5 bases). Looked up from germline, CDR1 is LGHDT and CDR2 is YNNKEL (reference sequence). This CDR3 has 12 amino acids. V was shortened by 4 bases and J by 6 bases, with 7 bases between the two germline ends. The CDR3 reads CASSPGTQPQHF. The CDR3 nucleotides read TGTGCCAGCAGCCCAGGGACTCAGCCCCAGCATTTT.

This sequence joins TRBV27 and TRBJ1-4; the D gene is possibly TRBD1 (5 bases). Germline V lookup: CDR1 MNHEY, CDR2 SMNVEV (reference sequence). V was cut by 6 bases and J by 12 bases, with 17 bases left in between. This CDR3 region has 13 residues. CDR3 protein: CASSSGGATELFF. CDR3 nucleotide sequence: TGTGCCAGCAGCTCGGGGGGAGCCACAGAACTGTTTTTT.

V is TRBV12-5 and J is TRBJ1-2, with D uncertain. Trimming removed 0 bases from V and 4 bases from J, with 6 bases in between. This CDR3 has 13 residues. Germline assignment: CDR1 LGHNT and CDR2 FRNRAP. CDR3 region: CASGLVQTYGYTF. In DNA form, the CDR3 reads TGTGCTAGTGGTTTGGTACAGACCTATGGCTACACCTTC.

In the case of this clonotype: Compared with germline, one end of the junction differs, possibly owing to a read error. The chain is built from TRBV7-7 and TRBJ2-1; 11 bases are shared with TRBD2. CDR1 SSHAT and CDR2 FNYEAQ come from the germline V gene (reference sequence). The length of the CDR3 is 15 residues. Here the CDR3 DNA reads TGTGCTAGCAGCCCGGGACTAGCGGATAACAATGAGCAGTTCTTC. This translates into CASSPGLADNNEQFF.

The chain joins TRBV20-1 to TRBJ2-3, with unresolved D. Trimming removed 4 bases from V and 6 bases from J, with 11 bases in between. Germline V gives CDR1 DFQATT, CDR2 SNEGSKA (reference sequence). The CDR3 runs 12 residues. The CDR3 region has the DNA TGCAGTGCTATAGGTATAACCGATACGCAGTATTTT. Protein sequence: CSAIGITDTQYF.

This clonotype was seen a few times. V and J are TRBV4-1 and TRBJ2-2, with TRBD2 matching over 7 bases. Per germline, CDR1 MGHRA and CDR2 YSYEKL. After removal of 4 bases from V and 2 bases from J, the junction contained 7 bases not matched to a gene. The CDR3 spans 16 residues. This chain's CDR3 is CASSPRGSDNTGELFF. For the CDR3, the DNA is TGCGCCAGCAGCCCGCGGGGGAGCGATAACACCGGGGAGCTGTTTTTT.

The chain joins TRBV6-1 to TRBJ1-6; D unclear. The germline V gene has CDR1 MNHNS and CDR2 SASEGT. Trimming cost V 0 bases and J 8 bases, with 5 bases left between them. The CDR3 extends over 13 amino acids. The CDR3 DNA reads TGTGCCAGCAGTGAAGCTTGGGATTCACCCCTCCACTTT. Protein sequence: CASSEAWDSPLHF.

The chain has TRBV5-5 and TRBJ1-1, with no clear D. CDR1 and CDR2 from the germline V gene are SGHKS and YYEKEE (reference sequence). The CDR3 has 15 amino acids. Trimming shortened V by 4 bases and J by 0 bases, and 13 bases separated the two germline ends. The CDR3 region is CASSVLHSVNTEAFF. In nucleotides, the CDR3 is TGTGCCAGCAGCGTCCTACACTCAGTGAACACTGAAGCTTTCTTT.

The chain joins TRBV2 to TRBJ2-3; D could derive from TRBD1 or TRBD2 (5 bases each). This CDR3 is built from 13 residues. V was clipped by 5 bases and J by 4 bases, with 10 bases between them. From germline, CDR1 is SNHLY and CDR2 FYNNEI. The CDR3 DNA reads TGTGCCAGCAGTTGGGACCCGGCAGATACGCAGTATTTT. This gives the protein CASSWDPADTQYF.

CDR3 sequence (DNA): TGTGCTAGTGGTTTTTCGACGGGGGGGCCTTACATTCAGTACTTC. It translates to CASGFSTGGPYIQYF. The gene calls are TRBV12-5 and TRBJ2-4, with 8 bases identical to TRBD2. CDR3 length: 15 residues. Trimming cost V 3 bases and J 8 bases; bases outside gene matches: 9. Germline V gives CDR1 LGHNT, CDR2 FRNRAP.

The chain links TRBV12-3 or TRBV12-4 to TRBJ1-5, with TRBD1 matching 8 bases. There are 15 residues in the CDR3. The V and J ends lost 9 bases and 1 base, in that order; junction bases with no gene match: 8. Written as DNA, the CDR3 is TGTGCCAGTAACGTGGGACAGGCAAGCAATCAGCCCCAGCATTTT. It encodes CASNVGQASNQPQHF.

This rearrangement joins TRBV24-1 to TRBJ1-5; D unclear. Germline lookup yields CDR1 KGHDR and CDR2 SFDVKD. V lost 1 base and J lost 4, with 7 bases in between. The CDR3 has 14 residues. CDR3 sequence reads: CATSDLSINQPQHF. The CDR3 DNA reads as TGTGCCACCAGTGATTTATCGATAAATCAGCCCCAGCATTTT.

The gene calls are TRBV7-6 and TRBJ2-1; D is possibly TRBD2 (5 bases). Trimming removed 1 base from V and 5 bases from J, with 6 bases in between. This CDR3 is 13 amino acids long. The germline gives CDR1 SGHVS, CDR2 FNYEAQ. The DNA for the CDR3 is TGTGCCAGCAGCTTAGGGGAGAACAATGAGCAGTTCTTC. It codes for CASSLGENNEQFF.

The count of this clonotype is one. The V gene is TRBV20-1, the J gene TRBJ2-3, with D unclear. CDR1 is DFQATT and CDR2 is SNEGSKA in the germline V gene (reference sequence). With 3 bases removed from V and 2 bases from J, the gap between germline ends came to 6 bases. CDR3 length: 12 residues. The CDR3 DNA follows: TGCAGTGCTAGCCGTCTCACAGATACGCAGTATTTT. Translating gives CSASRLTDTQYF.

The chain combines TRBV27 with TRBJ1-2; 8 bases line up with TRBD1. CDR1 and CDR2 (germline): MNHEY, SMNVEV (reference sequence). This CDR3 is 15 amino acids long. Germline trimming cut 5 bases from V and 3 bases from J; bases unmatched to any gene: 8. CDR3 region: CASSPDRGVDYGYTF. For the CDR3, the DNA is TGTGCCAGCAGTCCCGACAGGGGCGTAGACTATGGCTACACCTTC.

CDR3 bases: TGCGCCAGCAGCCCTCGTCCGGGGGCTGAAGCTTTCTTT. Protein product: CASSPRPGAEAFF. This chain uses TRBV5-1 with TRBJ1-1, with a tentative D call TRBD1 (5 bases). The V gene lost 4 bases and the J gene lost 6 bases, with 13 bases spanning the gap. Per the germline V gene, CDR1 is SGHRS and CDR2 is YFSETQ. The CDR3 is made up of 13 amino acids. Based on the CDR3 plus reference TRBV5-1 and TRBJ1-1, the full variable domain is KAGVTQTPRYLIKTRGQQVTLSCSPISGHRSVSWYQQTPGQGLQFLFEYFSETQRNKGNFPGRFSGRQFSNSRSEMNVSTLELGDSALYLCASSPRPGAEAFFGQGTRLTVV.

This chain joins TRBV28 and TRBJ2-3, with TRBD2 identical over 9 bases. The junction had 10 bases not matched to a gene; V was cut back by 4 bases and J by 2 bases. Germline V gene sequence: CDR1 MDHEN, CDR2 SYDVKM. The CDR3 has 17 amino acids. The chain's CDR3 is CASSSRASGTLTDTQYF. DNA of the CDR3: TGTGCCAGCAGTTCACGAGCTAGCGGGACACTCACAGATACGCAGTATTTT.

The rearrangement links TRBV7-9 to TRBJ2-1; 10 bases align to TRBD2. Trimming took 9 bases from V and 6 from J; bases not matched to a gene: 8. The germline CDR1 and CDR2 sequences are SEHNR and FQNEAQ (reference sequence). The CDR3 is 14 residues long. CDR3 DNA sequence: TGTGCCAGTCGAGGGGCTAGCGGGAGCAATGAGCAGTTCTTC. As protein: CASRGASGSNEQFF.

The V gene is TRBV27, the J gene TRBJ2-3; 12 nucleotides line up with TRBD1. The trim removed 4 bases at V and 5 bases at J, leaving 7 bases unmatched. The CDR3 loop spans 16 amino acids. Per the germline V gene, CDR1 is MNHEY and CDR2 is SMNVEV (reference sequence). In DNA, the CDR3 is TGTGCCAGCAGTTCCGCCGGGACAGGGGGCGAAGATACGCAGTATTTT. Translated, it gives CASSSAGTGGEDTQYF.

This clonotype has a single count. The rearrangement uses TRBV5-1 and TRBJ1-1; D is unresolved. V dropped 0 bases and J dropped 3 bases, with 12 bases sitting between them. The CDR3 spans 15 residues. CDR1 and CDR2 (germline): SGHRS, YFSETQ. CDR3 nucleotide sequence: TGCGCCAGCAGCTTGGTCTCAGCTCGGGACACTGAAGCTTTCTTT. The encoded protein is CASSLVSARDTEAFF.

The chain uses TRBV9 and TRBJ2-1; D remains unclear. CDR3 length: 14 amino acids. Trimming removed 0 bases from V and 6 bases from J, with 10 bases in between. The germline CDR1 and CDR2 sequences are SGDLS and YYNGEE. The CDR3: CASSVAELINEQFF. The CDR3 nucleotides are TGTGCCAGCAGCGTAGCGGAACTTATCAATGAGCAGTTCTTC.